This T cell receptor beta chain was captured in a study of T cell repertoires in cytomegalovirus infection. Study-level points and caveats: Clonotype analysis showed dominance of the ex vivo response by HLA-C-restricted CMV-specific TCR beta clonotypes.

This clonotype was observed a few times. Its antigen is currently unknown. TCRdb fed the reads into MiXCR, producing one record per CDR3 protein. The repertoire holds 310,000 or so distinct CDR3 sequences, with about 25% as singletons. The CDR3 totals 15 residues. Germline V gene sequence: CDR1 GTSNPN, CDR2 SVGIG (reference sequence). V was clipped by 2 bases and J by 6 bases, with 19 bases between them. The sample was PBMCs. The origin of this receptor is a human donor in good health (CMV status not recorded). Some clones in this sample may be carry-over from other donors' samples. This chain connects TRBV30 to TRBJ1-1, with D perhaps matching TRBD1 (5 bases). This CDR3 reads CAWSFPGLPRPEAFF. The CDR3 nucleotides are TGTGCCTGGAGTTTTCCGGGACTCCCGCGGCCTGAAGCTTTCTTT.